This T cell receptor (beta chain) was captured by sequencing in a study of blood T cells in healthy people across ages. Findings and caveats of the study: Nothing was known about donor CMV status, and this possibly confounded expanded clonotype changes.

V dropped 2 bases and J dropped 2; count of bases not matched to a gene: 0. The CDR3 is 14 amino acids. CDR1 is ENHRY and CDR2 is SYGVKD in the germline V gene. A second about 6 to 12 cycle PCR used barcoded and J-beta primers. One entry per CDR3 protein, called by TCRdb with MiXCR from the 5' RACE reads. The table shows 1.5 million to 2 million distinct CDR3 sequences, with about 50% occurring only once. About 10 milliliters of peripheral blood were drawn from each donor into EDTA-treated tubes. There are a few counts of this clonotype. Its antigen is undetermined. This rearrangement joins TRBV10-3 to TRBJ2-1, with 7 nucleotides matching TRBD2. Input material: blood. This TCR derives from a woman in her 40s in good health. The chain's CDR3 is CAISEAGAYNEQFF. The DNA of the CDR3 is TGTGCCATCAGTGAGGCGGGGGCCTACAATGAGCAGTTCTTC.